The T cell receptor beta chain described here comes from a study of beta chain features in type 1 diabetes listed by TCRdb under 2018. Describing the broader study: No differences in mean age, gender distribution, total cell number or subset yield were found between patients and healthy donors. Across all samples, some 110,000,000 sorted cells were examined, and cell number per subset correlated strongly with RNA yield. Whereas all 30 or so donors provided naive and central memory subsets, regulatory and stem cell-like memory subsets were isolated from just 8 patients and roughly eight healthy donors. The study compared TCRB repertoires of sorted circulating CD4+ T cell subsets between recently diagnosed type 1 diabetes patients and matched healthy donors. The research as a whole found: Because cDNA rather than genomic DNA was sequenced, highly expressing activated cells could have been over-represented, although no difference in activation and CD3 levels was found between groups. PCR may preferentially amplify shorter templates, but because patient and control samples were amplified and corrected together, any resulting skew would affect both groups equally. Type 1 diabetes patients showed a moderate but significant shortening of TCRB CDR3 length in all four CD4+ subsets. The naive, central memory and regulatory TCRB repertoires appeared to resemble one another more closely among patients than among healthy donors. Because small numbers of individuals were included in the HLA sub-analyses, any influence of HLA type on TCRB rearrangement was left unresolved. Patients with type 1 diabetes made fewer insertions and deleted more nucleotides at VDJ recombination sites, implying thymic rearrangement abnormalities.

The entire isolated RNA was reverse transcribed using the High Capacity cDNA Reverse Transcription Kit, and thus expressed TCRB transcripts were sequenced. Deep immunoSEQ sequencing was performed on naive, central memory and regulatory T cell samples, with an average of roughly 3.3 million total reads per sample. Sorted cells were lysed in RLT buffer, and RNA was extracted using DNase-treated RNeasy Micro or Mini kits according to cell number. To prevent cross-contamination, every cell subset was processed on its own, while patient and healthy donor samples were processed together. The immunoSEQ multiplex PCR was used to amplify TCRB sequences from cDNA, generating 87-bp fragments that spanned the CDR3 region. Sequencing of the amplicons was performed on the Illumina HiSeq platform. The original methods were these. PCR bias was computationally corrected using synthetic template baselines, reads within Hamming distance 2 were collapsed, and singletons that could not be merged were discarded. Reads were aligned against IMGT so that V, D and J genes, CDR3 length and insertions or deletions at six rearrangement sites could be assigned. Within each subset, clonotype counts were normalized to the number of sorted cells before true diversity and Gini coefficients were calculated with the tcR R package. Repertoire sharing was quantified using the overlap coefficient calculated on TCRB nucleotide sequences. Out-of-frame TCRB sequences from naive cells were analyzed as a proxy for the pre-selection repertoire. TCRdb stores this immuneACCESS table with in-frame sequences only. Part of the clones is absent; in the studies checked, under half of the shortfall reflects unresolved V genes, and no reason is known for the rest. V, J and clone size were drawn from that table, and D and trimming were deduced from the DNA. For this sample the table gives around 500,000 clones, of which approximately 31% were detected only once. The ten top clones hold roughly 0.06% of the sample.

CDR1 and CDR2, per the germline V gene, are SNHLY and FYNNEI. V is pared back by 4 bases and J by 1 base, with 10 bases lying between the germline termini. The CDR3 starts with the cysteine, ends with the phenylalanine, and has 14 residues. Only CDR3 DNA remains: 42 bases, in frame from the first base. Each donor gave one peripheral blood draw, approximately 110 mL on average, collected into heparinised tubes. Naive, central memory, regulatory and stem cell-like memory CD4+ T cells were sorted on a BD FACSAria II using a panel including CD45RO, CCR7, CD25, CD127, CD95 and CD27. Every sorted population had a purity above 98%. PBMCs were isolated right away by Lymphoprep density gradient centrifugation and were stained directly, without culture. So that batch effects would be minimized, each experiment stained and sorted samples in pairs, pairing one healthy donor with one patient. As regards this clone: Its antigen remains undetermined. Per-base quality was not reported, and no clone a single base away is much larger than it.

Material for sequencing was naive CD4+ T cells from blood. The label giving this sample's cell subset or site can be read as: true naive CD4+ T cells. This TCR was sampled from a young man in good health. The rearranged segments are TRBV2 and TRBJ1-2, with the D gene too uncertain to name. DNA sequence: TGTGCCAGCAGTGGGTTTCGCAGTAACTATGGCTACACCTTC. Its coded protein is CASSGFRSNYGYTF.